Below are 28 T cell receptor beta chains sequenced from a single sample in a study of T cells in Graves' hyperthyroidism and ophthalmopathy. TCR beta CDR3 regions were amplified from RNA transcripts. The TCR CDR3 first-round RT-PCR relied on the HTBI primer set. Each CDR3 protein gets one entry after TCRdb re-called the multiplex PCR reads with MiXCR. The table includes 600,000 or so distinct CDR3 sequences, around 15% detected once. Sample: blood. Receptors were obtained from a woman aged 50 to 60 with Graves' ophthalmopathy.

At least ten counts were recorded for this clonotype. This chain uses TRBV9 with TRBJ2-3; D unclear. The CDR3 has 12 amino acids. The germline gives CDR1 SGDLS, CDR2 YYNGEE. Trimming took 0 bases from V and 4 from J, leaving 3 bases between them. This chain's CDR3 is CASSVGPDTQYF. CDR3 in DNA: TGTGCCAGCAGCGTAGGCCCAGATACGCAGTATTTT.

This clonotype was recorded at least ten times. The chain uses TRBV6-6 and TRBJ2-3, with D possibly matching TRBD2 (5 bases). Trimming took off 0 bases at V and 4 bases at J, with 11 bases between the two ends. Germline loops: CDR1 MNHNY, CDR2 SVGAGI (reference sequence). The CDR3 covers 15 residues. Here the CDR3 reads CASSYSRGNPDTQYF. As DNA, the CDR3 is TGTGCCAGCAGTTACTCGCGAGGGAACCCAGATACGCAGTATTTT.

On this clonotype itself: A much bigger clone sits one base away, suggesting this may be a read error. V usage is TRBV29-1 and J usage is TRBJ2-1, with 7 bases identical to TRBD2. V trimming: 0 bases; J trimming: 0 bases; junction bases outside the gene matches: 17. Germline CDR1 and CDR2: SQVTM and ANQGSEA. This CDR3 has 20 residues. The CDR3 here is CSVEDAPSRGLADSYNEQFF. The CDR3 nucleotides are TGCAGCGTTGAAGATGCTCCTTCTCGTGGGCTAGCGGACTCCTACAATGAGCAGTTCTTC.

This clonotype occurred a few times. The chain uses TRBV5-1 and TRBJ1-2; a weak D match, TRBD1 (5 bases). CDR3 length: 14 residues. V dropped 4 bases and J dropped 7 bases, with 17 bases sitting between them. CDR1 SGHRS and CDR2 YFSETQ come from the germline V gene. The CDR3 loop is CASSLVEAGLGYTF. The CDR3 nucleotides are TGCGCCAGCAGCCTGGTTGAGGCAGGGCTTGGCTACACCTTC.

The chain is built from TRBV15 and TRBJ2-7; D not resolved. Germline-derived CDR1 and CDR2 are LNHNV and YYDKDF (reference sequence). The CDR3 runs 16 residues. The V end was cut by 3 bases, the J end by 1 base, with 16 bases between. The CDR3 region has the DNA TGTGCCACCAGCAGGATACAGAGTCTTGGGTCCTACGAGCAGTACTTC. Protein sequence: CATSRIQSLGSYEQYF.

This clonotype was counted only a few times. The V gene is TRBV19, the J gene TRBJ2-5, with D perhaps TRBD1 (6 bases). The V end lost 4 bases, the J end lost 2 bases, and 11 bases lay between the germline ends. Germline V gene data show CDR1 as LNHDA and CDR2 as SQIVND (reference sequence). This CDR3 has 14 residues. The DNA for the CDR3 is TGTGCCAGTAGTAAAGGACAGTTACAAGAGACCCAGTACTTC. Translated, it gives CASSKGQLQETQYF.

The chain employs TRBV7-9 and TRBJ1-1; no reliable D call. The CDR3 is 14 residues long. CDR1 is SEHNR and CDR2 is FQNEAQ in the germline V gene (reference sequence). The V end was cut by 3 bases, the J end by 6 bases, with 14 bases between. In nucleotides, the CDR3 is TGTGCCAGCAGCTTGAAGGCGGGGAGGCCTGAAGCTTTCTTT. Its protein is CASSLKAGRPEAFF.

The chain has TRBV4-2 and TRBJ1-4; 8 bases map to TRBD1. The V and J ends lost 3 bases and 7 bases, in that order; junction bases with no gene match: 4. The CDR3 runs to 14 residues. CDR1 is LGHNA and CDR2 is YNFKEQ in the germline V gene. The CDR3 DNA sequence: TGTGCCAGCAGCCATCGACAGGGGTTTGAAAAACTGTTTTTT. Translating gives CASSHRQGFEKLFF.

The rearrangement links TRBV27 to TRBJ2-2; 10 bases match TRBD1. In germline, CDR1 is MNHEY, CDR2 SMNVEV (reference sequence). V shed 4 bases, J shed 7 bases, and the junction held 12 bases outside the gene matches. There are 17 residues in the CDR3. The CDR3 DNA reads TGTGCCAGCAGTTCGCAGTTTAGACAGGGGGCGGTCGGGGAGCTGTTTTTT. Its protein product is CASSSQFRQGAVGELFF.

Notes on this clonotype: A much larger clone is a single base away; this may be a read error. The V call is TRBV3-1, the J call TRBJ1-2; D may be TRBD1 (6 bases). CDR1 and CDR2 (germline): LGHDT, YNNKEL (reference sequence). V was trimmed by 8 bases and J by 3 bases, leaving 13 bases between them. This CDR3 spans 13 amino acids. The CDR3 region has the DNA TGTGCCAGCGGAGACGGGGGGCACTATGGCTACACCTTC. This sequence encodes CASGDGGHYGYTF.

Comments on this clonotype: A read error may be the cause here, since a much bigger clone is one base away. The chain has TRBV5-1 and TRBJ2-1, with D perhaps matching TRBD1 (5 bases). Germline V gene lookup returns CDR1 SGHRS and CDR2 YFSETQ. Trimming removed 4 bases from V and 8 bases from J, with 13 bases in between. This CDR3 contains 13 residues. The CDR3 reads CASSTQGEDEQFF. The CDR3 DNA sequence: TGCGCCAGCAGCACGCAGGGCGAGGATGAGCAGTTCTTC.

A few counts support this clonotype. The chain has TRBV28 and TRBJ2-2; TRBD1 might be the D (6 bases). The CDR3 length is 14 residues. The germline CDR1 and CDR2 sequences are MDHEN and SYDVKM. The V end lost 5 bases, the J end lost 5 bases, and 12 bases lay between the germline ends. For the CDR3, the DNA is TGTGCCAGCAGTCGCCCCAGGGGAACCGGGGAGCTGTTTTTT. Protein product: CASSRPRGTGELFF.

This clonotype was recorded at least ten times. This chain uses TRBV2 with TRBJ1-1; tentatively, D is TRBD1 (5 bases). The ends were cut back, 6 bases at V and 1 base at J, with 15 bases in the middle. CDR1 is SNHLY, CDR2 FYNNEI, per germline. This CDR3 has 15 amino acids. In DNA form, the CDR3 reads TGTGCCAGCAGGCGCGGGGGTTTGGCGAACACTGAAGCTTTCTTT. Translation: CASRRGGLANTEAFF.

This clonotype was detected only a few times. This chain joins TRBV7-2 and TRBJ2-5; 7 bases agree with TRBD1. Per the germline V gene, CDR1 is SGHTA and CDR2 is FQGNSA. The CDR3 has 14 residues. The V and J ends lost 3 bases and 3 bases, in that order; junction bases with no gene match: 4. The CDR3 DNA reads as TGTGCCAGCAGCTTCCGAGGGACAGAAGAGACCCAGTACTTC. This encodes CASSFRGTEETQYF.

Ten or more counts support this clonotype. This chain connects TRBV20-1 to TRBJ1-1; no clear D. V lost 3 bases, J lost 0 bases, and 20 bases lay in between. The CDR3 runs to 17 residues. Looked up from germline, CDR1 is DFQATT and CDR2 is SNEGSKA (reference sequence). CDR3 loop: CSARLQRTFNLNTEAFF. In DNA, the CDR3 is TGCAGTGCTAGGTTACAGCGCACTTTTAACCTGAACACTGAAGCTTTCTTT.

The rearrangement joins TRBV6-5 to TRBJ2-2, with a possible D match to TRBD2 (6 bases). This CDR3 contains 15 residues. V was trimmed by 0 bases and J by 7 bases, leaving 12 bases between them. The germline V gene has CDR1 MNHEY and CDR2 SVGAGI. The CDR3, as DNA: TGTGCCAGCAGTTACTCCCGGAGGGGTGGCGGGGAGCTGTTTTTT. Translation: CASSYSRRGGGELFF.

At least ten counts were recorded for this clonotype. The gene calls are TRBV7-3 and TRBJ2-3, with D tentatively TRBD2 (6 bases). Trimming took off 6 bases at V and 2 bases at J, with 15 bases between the two ends. Germline CDR1 and CDR2: SGHTA and FQGTGA. The CDR3 totals 15 residues. The CDR3 sequence is CASREEGMDTDTQYF. The CDR3 DNA sequence: TGTGCCAGCAGGGAGGAGGGAATGGACACAGATACGCAGTATTTT.

This clonotype has just a few counts. V gene TRBV6-5 combines with J gene TRBJ1-6; the D is unclear. This CDR3 comprises 16 residues. V dropped 0 bases and J dropped 5 bases, with 11 bases sitting between them. The germline V gene has CDR1 MNHEY and CDR2 SVGAGI. The CDR3 nucleotides read TGTGCCAGCAGTTACTCGAGATGGCAGGATAATTCACCCCTCCACTTT. Residues: CASSYSRWQDNSPLHF.

A few counts support this clonotype. V gene TRBV7-9 combines with J gene TRBJ1-2, with D maybe TRBD1 (5 bases). Germline V gives CDR1 SEHNR, CDR2 FQNEAQ (reference sequence). The CDR3 sequence is 11 residues long. V lost 10 bases and J 6 bases, leaving 12 bases between the germline ends. The CDR3 protein is CATRDPNGYTF. The CDR3 DNA follows: TGTGCCACCCGGGACCCTAATGGCTACACCTTC.

This clonotype was detected many times. The rearrangement links TRBV2 to TRBJ1-2; perhaps TRBD1 as D (5 bases). V lost 3 bases and J 2 bases, leaving 16 bases between the germline ends. The CDR3 runs 16 residues. The germline V gene encodes CDR1 SNHLY and CDR2 FYNNEI. The CDR3 bases are TGTGCCAGCAGTGACCCCGCAGGGAGACGGAACTATGGCTACACCTTC. Translated: CASSDPAGRRNYGYTF.

This clonotype was seen a few times. The gene calls are TRBV13 and TRBJ2-7; the D is unclear. V lost 5 bases to trimming and J lost 4 bases, with 12 bases between them. Germline V gene data show CDR1 as PRHDT and CDR2 as FYEKMQ (reference sequence). This CDR3 contains 13 residues. In DNA form, the CDR3 reads TGTGCCAGCAGCGACTCGGGCGGATACGAGCAGTACTTC. This gives the protein CASSDSGGYEQYF.

This clonotype was detected many times. The J gene is TRBJ2-7, the V gene TRBV29-1; 10 bases are shared with TRBD2. The CDR3 is 14 residues long. With 4 bases clipped from V and 1 base from J, the junction kept 4 bases outside the gene matches. In germline, CDR1 is SQVTM, CDR2 ANQGSEA. The CDR3 nucleotides are TGCAGCGTTGGTCCTAGCGGGAGTTCCTACGAGCAGTACTTC. It is translated as CSVGPSGSSYEQYF.

Note on this clonotype: A read error is possible here, since a much larger clone lies one base away. This chain connects TRBV6-5 to TRBJ2-5; a possible D gene is TRBD1 (6 bases). The CDR3 totals 15 residues. Trimming removed 0 bases from V and 9 bases from J, with 17 bases in between. Per germline, CDR1 MNHEY and CDR2 SVGAGI. This chain's CDR3 is CASSYSVQGKEAQYF. The CDR3 DNA reads TGTGCCAGCAGTTACTCGGTACAGGGTAAGGAGGCCCAGTACTTC.

This clonotype was seen at least ten times. The V gene is TRBV5-6, the J gene TRBJ2-7, with 7 bases fitting TRBD1. V dropped 2 bases and J dropped 2; count of bases not matched to a gene: 4. The germline gives CDR1 SGHDT, CDR2 YYEEEE. The CDR3 is 14 amino acids. The CDR3 loop reads CASSLGDRPYEQYF. CDR3 DNA: TGTGCCAGCAGCTTAGGGGACAGACCCTACGAGCAGTACTTC.

This clonotype occurred many times. The chain joins TRBV28 to TRBJ2-3, with TRBD2 matching over 13 bases. The V gene's germline CDR1 is MDHEN and CDR2 SYDVKM. This CDR3 contains 17 residues. Trimming removed 2 bases from V and 4 bases from J; junction bases left unmatched: 6. The CDR3 coding sequence is TGTGCCAGCAGTTTAAACGGACTAGCGGGAGTCTCAGATACGCAGTATTTT. It encodes CASSLNGLAGVSDTQYF.

This rearrangement joins TRBV6-2 or TRBV6-3 to TRBJ2-3, with D unresolved. CDR3 length: 15 residues. The V gene lost 2 bases and the J gene lost 3 bases, with 12 bases spanning the gap. The V gene's germline CDR1 is MNHEY and CDR2 SVGEGT. CDR3 sequence reads: CASSYMAVETDTQYF. CDR3 nucleotide sequence: TGTGCCAGCAGTTACATGGCAGTCGAAACAGATACGCAGTATTTT.

This clonotype came up many times. The gene calls are TRBV7-2 and TRBJ2-1; 9 nucleotides match TRBD2. Germline V CDR1 and CDR2: SGHTA, FQGNSA. This CDR3 has 16 amino acids. V lost 1 base, J lost 6 bases, and 7 bases stayed unmatched. The CDR3: CASSLVPSGDPNEQFF. CDR3 coding DNA: TGTGCCAGCAGCTTAGTTCCTAGCGGGGACCCCAATGAGCAGTTCTTC.

There are many counts of this clonotype. The rearrangement links TRBV11-2 to TRBJ1-1; D unclear. The germline V gene has CDR1 SGHAT and CDR2 FQNNGV. The V end lost 1 base, the J end lost 4 bases, and 16 bases lay between the germline ends. This CDR3 region has 16 residues. This CDR3 is CASSLVGGKRATEAFF. The CDR3, as DNA: TGTGCCAGCAGCTTAGTAGGTGGGAAAAGGGCCACTGAAGCTTTCTTT.